Here is one TCR beta chain with its context. Its antigen is as yet unknown. Here immunoSEQ multiplex PCR was the method, and the copy in TCRdb shows in-frame clones only, minus some. Of some 180,000 clones detected, approximately 90% appear once; the ten largest clones hold 1.5% to 2%. This entry is derived from a study of T cell responses to AZD1222 COVID-19 vaccine. Regarding the study as a whole: The sample set comprised mostly white British donors with more females, and clonal diversity was possibly underestimated.

CDR3 length equals 16 residues. Trimming stripped 3 bases from V and 0 bases from J, with 13 bases between. Germline lookup yields CDR1 SGHVS and CDR2 FNYEAQ. This clonotype was sampled from an adult who received the AZD1222 COVID-19 vaccine. V and J are TRBV7-6 and TRBJ2-3; a weak D match, TRBD2 (6 bases). Material: peripheral blood, obtained 28 days after the second AZD1222 dose. CDR3: CASSLGIAASTDTQYF. DNA of the CDR3: TGTGCCAGCAGCTTGGGAATAGCGGCTAGCACAGATACGCAGTATTTT.